This T cell receptor (beta chain) comes out of a study of blood T cell repertoires in COVID-19. V lost 0 bases to trimming and J lost 5 bases, with 9 bases between them. The CDR3 spans 13 residues. Germline V lookup: CDR1 SGHRS, CDR2 YFSETQ. As handled by the study authors: Estimation of nucleated cell counts relied on the amplification of reference gene primers. This table comes from immunoSEQ multiplex PCR, and its TCRdb copy is limited to in-frame clones, with some not included. V and J calls and clone size are as listed in that table; D and trimming were resolved from the DNA. The sample comprises around 94,000 clones, roughly 87% of which are singletons, and approximately 5.6% rests with the top ten. This clone was seen a few times.

The sample taken for sequencing was peripheral blood. This TCR came from a woman aged 45 to 65 with COVID-19, enrolled during active disease. This rearrangement joins TRBV5-1 to TRBJ2-7; no clear D gene. The CDR3 loop is CASSLALSDEQYF. The CDR3 region has the DNA TGCGCCAGCAGCTTGGCCTTGTCTGACGAGCAGTACTTC.